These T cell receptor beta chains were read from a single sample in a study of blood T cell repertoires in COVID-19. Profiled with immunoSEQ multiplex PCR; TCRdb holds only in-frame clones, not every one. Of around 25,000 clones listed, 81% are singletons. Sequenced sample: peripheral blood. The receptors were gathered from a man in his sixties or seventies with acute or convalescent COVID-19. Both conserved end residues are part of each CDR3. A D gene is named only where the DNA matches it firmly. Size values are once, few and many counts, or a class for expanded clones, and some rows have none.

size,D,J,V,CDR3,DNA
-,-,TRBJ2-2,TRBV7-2,CASSPGTGELFF,TGTGCCAGCAGCCCAGGGACCGGGGAGCTGTTTTTT
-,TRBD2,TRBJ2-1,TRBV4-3,CASSFGLAGGSKEQFF,TGCGCCAGCAGCTTCGGACTAGCGGGAGGGTCCAAGGAGCAGTTCTTC
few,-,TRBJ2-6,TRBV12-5,CASAKSGANVLTF,TGTGCTAGTGCCAAATCCGGGGCCAACGTCCTGACTTTC
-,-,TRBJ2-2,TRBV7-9,CASSGDTLTGELFF,TGTGCCAGCTCTGGGGACACTCTGACCGGGGAGCTGTTTTTT
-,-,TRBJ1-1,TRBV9,CASSEHSEGYTEAFF,TGTGCCAGCAGCGAACACTCAGAGGGTTACACTGAAGCTTTCTTT
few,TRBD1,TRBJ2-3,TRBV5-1,CASSLAGTGATDTQYF,TGCGCCAGCAGCCTTGCCGGGACAGGGGCCACAGATACGCAGTATTTT
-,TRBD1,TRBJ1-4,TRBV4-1,CASRSGWDVGTVGEKLFF,TGCGCCAGCAGATCCGGATGGGATGTAGGGACAGTAGGCGAAAAACTGTTTTTT
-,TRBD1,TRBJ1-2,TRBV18,CASSTSGGGYTF,TGTGCCAGCTCAACATCAGGGGGTGGCTACACCTTC
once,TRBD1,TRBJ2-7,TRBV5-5,CASSSGQGFYEQYF,TGTGCCAGCAGCTCGGGACAGGGTTTCTACGAGCAGTACTTC
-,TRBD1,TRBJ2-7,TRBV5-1,CASSPGTGGVYEQYF,TGCGCCAGCAGCCCCGGGACAGGGGGTGTCTACGAGCAGTACTTC
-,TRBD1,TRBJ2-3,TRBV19,CASIRTGGGTDTQYF,TGTGCCAGTATCCGGACAGGGGGAGGCACAGATACGCAGTATTTT
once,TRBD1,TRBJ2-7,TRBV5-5,CASRRGTGVEQYF,TGTGCCAGCCGCCGCGGGACAGGGGTCGAGCAGTACTTC
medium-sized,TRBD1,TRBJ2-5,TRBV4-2,CASSQQRGLGKETQYF,TGTGCCAGCAGCCAACAAAGGGGGCTCGGGAAAGAGACCCAGTACTTC
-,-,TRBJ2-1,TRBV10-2,CASSEPRVGGRAPNEQFF,TGCGCCAGCAGTGAGCCCCGAGTAGGTGGGAGAGCCCCCAATGAGCAGTTCTTC
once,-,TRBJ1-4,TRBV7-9,CASSLDRGAAIF,TGTGCCAGCAGCTTAGACCGGGGAGCCGCGATTTTT
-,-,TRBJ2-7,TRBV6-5,CASSYNRESYEQYF,TGTGCCAGCAGTTACAACAGGGAATCCTACGAGCAGTACTTC
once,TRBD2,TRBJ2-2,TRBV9,CASSALPAGGGRELFF,TGTGCCAGCAGCGCCCTCCCCGCCGGGGGGGGCCGGGAGCTGTTTTTT
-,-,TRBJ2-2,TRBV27,CASSVTRQQGSGTGELFF,TGTGCCAGCAGTGTCACCCGACAGCAGGGGTCGGGCACCGGGGAGCTGTTTTTT
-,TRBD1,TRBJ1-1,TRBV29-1,CSVAYRGLNTEAFF,TGCAGCGTTGCCTACAGGGGCCTCAACACTGAAGCTTTCTTT
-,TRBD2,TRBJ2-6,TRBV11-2,CASSRGLAGSSGANVLTF,TGTGCCAGCAGCCGCGGACTAGCGGGGAGCTCTGGGGCCAACGTCCTGACTTTC
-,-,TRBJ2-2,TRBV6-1,CASSEHYTGELFF,TGTGCCAGCAGTGAACATTACACCGGGGAGCTGTTTTTT
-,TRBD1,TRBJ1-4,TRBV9,CASSVGQGAGNEKLFF,TGTGCCAGCAGCGTCGGGCAGGGGGCGGGTAATGAAAAACTGTTTTTT
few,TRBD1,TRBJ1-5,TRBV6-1,CASSETDRGYQPQHF,TGTGCCAGCAGTGAGACGGACAGGGGATATCAGCCCCAGCATTTT
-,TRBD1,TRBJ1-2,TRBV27,CASSLRGRDNGYTF,TGTGCCAGCAGTTTGAGGGGGCGAGACAACGGCTACACCTTC
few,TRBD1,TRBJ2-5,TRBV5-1,CASSLAGTGWGETQYF,TGCGCCAGCAGCTTGGCCGGGACAGGGTGGGGAGAGACCCAGTACTTC
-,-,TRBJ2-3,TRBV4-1,CASSLWASTDTQYF,TGCGCCAGCAGCCTGTGGGCTAGCACAGATACGCAGTATTTT
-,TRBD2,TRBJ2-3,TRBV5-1,CASSLVGGADTQYF,TGCGCCAGCAGCTTGGTCGGGGGGGCAGATACGCAGTATTTT
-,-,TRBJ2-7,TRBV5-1,CASAPRDSRSYEQYF,TGCGCCAGTGCACCGCGGGACTCCCGCTCCTACGAGCAGTACTTC
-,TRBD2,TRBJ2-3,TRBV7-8,CASSLGLAGLSTDTQYF,TGTGCCAGCAGCTTGGGACTAGCGGGACTTAGCACAGATACGCAGTATTTT
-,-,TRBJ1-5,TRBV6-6,CASSSLRQANQPQHF,TGTGCCAGCAGTTCCCTTAGACAGGCTAATCAGCCCCAGCATTTT
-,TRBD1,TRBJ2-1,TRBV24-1,CATSKTGGYEQFF,TGTGCCACCAGTAAGACAGGGGGGTATGAGCAGTTCTTC
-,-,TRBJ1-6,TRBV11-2,CASSLRRQGGSPLHF,TGTGCCAGCAGCTTACGTAGGCAGGGAGGTTCACCCCTCCACTTT
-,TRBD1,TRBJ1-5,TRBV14,CASSRFNRGARPQHF,TGTGCCAGCAGCCGCTTCAACAGGGGAGCAAGGCCCCAGCATTTT
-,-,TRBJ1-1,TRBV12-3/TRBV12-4,CASSLSGDTEAFF,TGTGCCAGCAGTCTCTCAGGGGATACTGAAGCTTTCTTT
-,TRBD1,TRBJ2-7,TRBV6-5,CASSYRDSSYEQYF,TGTGCCAGCAGTTACCGGGACAGTTCCTACGAGCAGTACTTC
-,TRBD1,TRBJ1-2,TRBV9,CASSAGGSQGYTF,TGTGCCAGCAGCGCAGGGGGTTCGCAGGGCTACACCTTC
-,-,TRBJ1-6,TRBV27,CASSLSPQLNSPLHF,TGTGCCAGCAGTTTATCGCCCCAGTTAAATTCACCCCTCCACTTT
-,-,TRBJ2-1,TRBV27,CASSLRGTRYYNEQFF,TGTGCCAGCAGTTTAAGGGGGACACGTTACTACAATGAGCAGTTCTTC
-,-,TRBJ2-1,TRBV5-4,CASSLPRDNEQFF,TGTGCCAGCAGCCTCCCCAGGGACAATGAGCAGTTCTTC
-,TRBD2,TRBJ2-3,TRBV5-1,CASSPSGGTITDTQYF,TGCGCCAGCAGCCCGTCGGGAGGGACAATCACAGATACGCAGTATTTT